This TCR beta chain is drawn from a study of CD8 T cells in ankylosing spondylitis. Study conclusions and caveats: A CD8+ phenotype characterized the disease-linked clones, which were relatively rare in peripheral blood. Past research had described some motif variants in reactive arthritis synovial fluid and blood. Within ankylosing spondylitis blood, a TCR beta motif made up of roughly eight highly homologous variants appeared to be characteristic.

CDR3 size: 13 residues. Germline CDR1 SGHTA, CDR2 FQGTGA. Libraries of TCR beta came from quantitative 5'-RACE with molecular barcodes. TCRdb itself ran the 5' RACE reads through MiXCR, one entry per CDR3 protein. The sample has some 90,000 distinct CDR3 sequences; roughly 30% are singletons. Worth noting for this clonotype: The antigen remains undetermined. At one boundary the junction diverges from the germline segment, which might be a read error.

The sample comprised blood, either unsorted or a sorted T cell fraction (not recorded which). The chain recombines TRBV7-3 with TRBJ2-1; D might be TRBD1 (5 bases). The clonotype was recovered from a male donor with ankylosing spondylitis or in good health (not recorded which). The DNA of the CDR3 is TGTGCCAGCAGCTTAATAGGGGCAAATGACCAGTTCTTC. It translates to CASSLIGANDQFF.